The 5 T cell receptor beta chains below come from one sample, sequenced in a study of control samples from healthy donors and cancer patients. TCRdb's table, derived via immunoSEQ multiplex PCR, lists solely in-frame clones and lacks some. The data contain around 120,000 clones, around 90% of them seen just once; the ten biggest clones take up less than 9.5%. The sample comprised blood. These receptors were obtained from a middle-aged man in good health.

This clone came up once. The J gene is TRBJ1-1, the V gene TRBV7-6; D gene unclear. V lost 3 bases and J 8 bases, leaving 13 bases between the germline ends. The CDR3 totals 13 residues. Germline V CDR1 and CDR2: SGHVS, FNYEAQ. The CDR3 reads CASSLAGRWEAFF. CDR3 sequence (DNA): TGTGCCAGCAGCTTGGCGGGCCGTTGGGAAGCTTTCTTT. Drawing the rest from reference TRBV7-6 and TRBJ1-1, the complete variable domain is GAGVSQSPRYKVTKRGQDVALRCDPISGHVSLYWYRQALGQGPEFLTYFNYEAQQDKSGLPNDRFSAERPEGSISTLTIQRTEQRDSAMYRCASSLAGRWEAFFGQGTRLTVV.

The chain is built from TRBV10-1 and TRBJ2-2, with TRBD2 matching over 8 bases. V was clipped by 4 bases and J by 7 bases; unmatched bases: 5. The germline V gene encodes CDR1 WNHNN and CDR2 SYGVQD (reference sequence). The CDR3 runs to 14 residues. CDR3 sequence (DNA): TGCGCCAGCAGTGGCGGGGGGCACGGCGGGGAGCTGTTTTTT. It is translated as CASSGGGHGGELFF.

CDR3 in amino acids: CASTRGQGGYGYTF. The CDR3 DNA is TGTGCCAGCACCCGCGGACAGGGCGGCTATGGCTACACCTTC. The chain employs TRBV7-9 and TRBJ1-2; 8 bases line up with TRBD1. The germline V gene has CDR1 SEHNR and CDR2 FQNEAQ (reference sequence). The CDR3 totals 14 residues. V was clipped by 7 bases and J by 4 bases; unmatched bases: 8. The full variable domain, its missing parts supplied by reference TRBV7-9 and TRBJ1-2, is DTGVSQNPRHKITKRGQNVTFRCDPISEHNRLYWYRQTLGQGPEFLTYFQNEAQLEKSRLLSDRFSAERPKGSFSTLEIQRTEQGDSAMYLCASTRGQGGYGYTFGSGTRLTVV.

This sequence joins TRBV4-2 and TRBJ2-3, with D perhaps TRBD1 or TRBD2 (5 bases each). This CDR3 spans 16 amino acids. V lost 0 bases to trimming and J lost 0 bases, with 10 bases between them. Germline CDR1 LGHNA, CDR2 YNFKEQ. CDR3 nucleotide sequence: TGTGCCAGCAGCCAAGAGCTGGGACCCAGCACAGATACGCAGTATTTT. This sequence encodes CASSQELGPSTDTQYF.

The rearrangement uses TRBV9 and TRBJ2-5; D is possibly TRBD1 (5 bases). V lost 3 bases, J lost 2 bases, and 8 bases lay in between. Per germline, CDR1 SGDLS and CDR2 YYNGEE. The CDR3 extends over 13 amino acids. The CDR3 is CASSATGQETQYF. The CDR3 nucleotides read TGTGCCAGCAGCGCAACAGGACAAGAGACCCAGTACTTC.